Below, one T cell receptor (beta chain) is given with its context. V lost 5 bases to trimming and J lost 4 bases, with 17 bases between them. Germline lookup yields CDR1 MNHEY and CDR2 SMNVEV (reference sequence). The CDR3 runs 15 residues. The method was immunoSEQ multiplex PCR; TCRdb's version includes in-frame clones alone and lacks a portion of them. Altogether about 12,000 clones are present, 74% being singletons, with the ten largest covering 20% to 25%. These data are taken from a study of T cells after somatic rescue of genetic block. This receptor was taken from a boy under 18. The chain recombines TRBV27 with TRBJ1-2, with D possibly TRBD1 on 6 matching bases. Sequenced sample: peripheral blood mononuclear cells (PBMCs). CDR3 sequence: CASSGWGQPPYGYTF. The CDR3 region has the DNA TGTGCCAGCAGTGGATGGGGACAACCGCCCTATGGCTACACCTTC.